Shown below are 15 T cell receptor beta chains from a single sample sequenced in a study of T cells after yellow fever vaccination. TCRdb independently ran MiXCR on the 5' RACE reads; one entry per CDR3 protein. The data contain hundreds of thousands of distinct CDR3 sequences, 21% of them singletons. Sequencing used PBMCs, obtained 20 to 25 days after the first yellow fever vaccination. Every receptor here comes from a young man who received the YFV17D yellow fever vaccine.

The sample holds a few counts of this clonotype. This chain links TRBV27 with TRBJ2-1, with a tentative D call TRBD1 (7 bases). The CDR3 is made up of 16 amino acids. The V gene lost 6 bases and the J gene lost 5 bases, with 20 bases spanning the gap. Germline lookup yields CDR1 MNHEY and CDR2 SMNVEV (reference sequence). The CDR3 sequence: CASSDDPGGYNNEQFF. Here the CDR3 DNA reads TGTGCCAGCAGCGATGACCCAGGGGGGTACAACAATGAGCAGTTCTTC.

This clonotype was detected only once. The V and J genes are TRBV25-1 and TRBJ2-7; D uncertain. The CDR3 spans 14 residues. The V gene lost 1 base and the J gene lost 5 bases, with 12 bases spanning the gap. Germline V CDR1 and CDR2: MGHDK, SYGVNS. The CDR3 sequence: CASSESVADDEQYF. The CDR3 nucleotides read TGTGCCAGCAGTGAATCTGTTGCGGACGACGAGCAGTACTTC.

A few counts support this clonotype. V gene TRBV7-2 combines with J gene TRBJ1-2, with 7 bases matching TRBD1. Germline V gene data show CDR1 as SGHTA and CDR2 as FQGNSA. V dropped 1 base and J dropped 6; count of bases not matched to a gene: 8. The CDR3 loop spans 15 amino acids. The CDR3 spells CASSLDRGSFNGYTF. Here the CDR3 DNA reads TGTGCCAGCAGCTTAGACAGGGGTTCTTTCAATGGCTACACCTTC.

CDR3 in DNA: TGTGCCAGCACTTCCGGGACAAAAGAAAAACTGTTTTTT. Its translation: CASTSGTKEKLFF. This chain uses TRBV6-2 or TRBV6-3 with TRBJ1-4; D might be TRBD1 (6 bases). Looked up from germline, CDR1 is MNHEY and CDR2 is SVGEGT. With 7 bases removed from V and 8 bases from J, the gap between germline ends came to 14 bases. The CDR3 is 13 residues long.

A few counts support this clonotype. The chain combines TRBV5-4 with TRBJ2-5; 9 bases are a match to TRBD1. V lost 0 bases and J lost 6; bases outside the gene matches: 6. The CDR3 extends over 15 amino acids. CDR1 is SGHNT, CDR2 YYREEE, per germline (reference sequence). The chain's CDR3 is CASSLVGQGKKTQYF. The CDR3, as DNA: TGTGCCAGCAGCTTGGTGGGACAGGGAAAAAAGACCCAGTACTTC.

This chain joins TRBV4-1 and TRBJ2-5; TRBD2 matches 10 bases. After removal of 0 bases from V and 14 bases from J, the junction contained 9 bases not matched to a gene. The CDR3 sequence is 14 residues long. Germline-derived CDR1 and CDR2 are MGHRA and YSYEKL. CDR3 sequence reads: CASSQDRASGGQYF. In nucleotides, the CDR3 is TGCGCCAGCAGCCAAGATAGGGCTAGCGGGGGCCAATACTTC.

This clonotype came up a few times. Sequence at one end of the junction differs from germline and may be a read error. The chain has TRBV6-2 or TRBV6-3 and TRBJ1-2, with D possibly TRBD1 on 6 matching bases. This CDR3 region has 12 residues. CDR1 and CDR2 (germline): MNHEY, SVGEGT. The CDR3 DNA follows: TGTGCCAGCAGTTTCCCACAGGGAGCTTTTGCCTTC. This gives the protein CASSFPQGAFAF.

The chain combines TRBV18 with TRBJ2-7; TRBD1 or TRBD2 may be the D gene (5 bases each). V shed 0 bases and J shed 2 bases, with 8 bases lying between them. Germline lookup yields CDR1 KGHSH and CDR2 LQKENI. The CDR3 has 14 residues. The CDR3 is CASSPPGVPYEQYF. For the CDR3, the DNA is TGTGCCAGCTCACCACCGGGGGTCCCCTACGAGCAGTACTTC.

The V and J genes are TRBV5-6 and TRBJ2-1; 7 bases are shared with TRBD2. After removal of 0 bases from V and 5 bases from J, the junction contained 5 bases not matched to a gene. CDR3 size: 15 residues. Germline loops: CDR1 SGHDT, CDR2 YYEEEE. The CDR3 DNA follows: TGTGCCAGCAGCTTGGTACCTAGCGGAGACAATGAGCAGTTCTTC. It encodes CASSLVPSGDNEQFF.

This clonotype came up a few times. The rearrangement uses TRBV12-3 or TRBV12-4 and TRBJ1-5; D uncertain. CDR3 length: 15 residues. The germline V and J ends were trimmed by 3 bases and 7 bases, with 16 bases remaining between them. The CDR3 loop is CASSFSASSRQPQHF. The CDR3 DNA reads as TGTGCCAGCAGTTTTTCAGCTTCTTCGCGACAGCCCCAGCATTTT.

This clonotype was counted a few times. The chain couples TRBV11-1 to TRBJ1-1, with 9 positions matching TRBD1. V dropped 7 bases and J dropped 3; count of bases not matched to a gene: 6. This CDR3 spans 14 amino acids. CDR1 is SGHAT, CDR2 FQDESV, per germline (reference sequence). CDR3 DNA: TGTGCCAGCACCAGGACAGGGGCGGACACTGAAGCTTTCTTT. This encodes CASTRTGADTEAFF.

This clonotype showed up just a few times. This sequence joins TRBV7-2 and TRBJ1-1, with TRBD1 as a possible D gene (5 bases). This CDR3 is built from 13 residues. Per germline, CDR1 SGHTA and CDR2 FQGNSA. The germline V and J ends were trimmed by 5 bases and 8 bases, with 15 bases remaining between them. The CDR3 DNA reads TGTGCCAGCAGCGGGGGTGCAGGGAGGGAAGCTTTCTTT. Translation: CASSGGAGREAFF.

V gene TRBV15 combines with J gene TRBJ2-5; D perhaps matches TRBD1 (5 bases). The CDR3 is 14 residues long. V was shortened by 1 base and J by 4 bases, with 10 bases between the two germline ends. Per the germline V gene, CDR1 is LNHNV and CDR2 is YYDKDF (reference sequence). The DNA for the CDR3 is TGTGCCACCAGCAGAGCTGGGCAGGGAGAGACCCAGTACTTC. Translation gives CATSRAGQGETQYF. Drawing the rest from reference TRBV15 and TRBJ2-5, the complete variable domain is DAMVIQNPRYQVTQFGKPVTLSCSQTLNHNVMYWYQQKSSQAPKLLFHYYDKDFNNEADTPDNFQSRRPNTSFCFLDIRSPGLGDTAMYLCATSRAGQGETQYFGPGTRLLVL.

This clonotype was found once. The chain joins TRBV2 to TRBJ2-7; D call uncertain. V gave up 7 bases and J gave up 6 bases, with 19 bases separating them. The CDR3 is 14 residues long. The germline V gene has CDR1 SNHLY and CDR2 FYNNEI. CDR3 residues: CASTPEVVGSEQYF. The CDR3, as DNA: TGTGCCAGCACCCCTGAAGTGGTGGGCTCCGAGCAGTACTTC.

This clonotype was counted between two and nine times. The V call is TRBV25-1, the J call TRBJ2-1, with D unclear. This CDR3 is built from 16 residues. Germline V CDR1 and CDR2: MGHDK, SYGVNS. The V end was cut by 2 bases, the J end by 6 bases, with 17 bases between. The CDR3, as DNA: TGTGCCAGCAGTGAACCCCAGAACCGAAACTTCAATGAGCAGTTCTTC. Its protein product is CASSEPQNRNFNEQFF.